This T cell receptor (beta chain) was identified during a study of T cell responses to AZD1222 COVID-19 vaccine. General study findings and limits: Baseline seropositivity characterized only six AZD1222 recipients.

The method was immunoSEQ multiplex PCR; TCRdb's version includes in-frame clones alone and lacks a portion of them. The table records around 180,000 clones, 80% to 90% of them present only once. V trimming: 3 bases; J trimming: 7 bases; junction bases outside the gene matches: 7. This CDR3 region has 16 residues. The V gene's germline CDR1 is MNHNS and CDR2 SASEGT. About this clone itself: Its antigen is undetermined.

Sequences were derived from peripheral blood, sampled on day 0 of AZD1222 vaccination. This TCR came from an adult in good health. The rearrangement uses TRBV6-1 and TRBJ1-6, with 9 positions matching TRBD1. CDR3 in amino acids: CASSDPGQGGNSPLHF. In nucleotides, the CDR3 is TGTGCCAGCAGTGACCCGGGACAGGGCGGAAATTCACCCCTCCACTTT.